A selection of T cell receptor beta chains follows, all from one sample in a study of STAT3 mutations in large granular lymphocyte leukemia. This table comes from immunoSEQ multiplex PCR, and its TCRdb copy is limited to in-frame clones, with some not included. Of roughly 10,000 clones in the sample, roughly 55% were seen once. Sequenced input: peripheral blood mononuclear cells. These receptors all come from a boy aged 10-17 years with T-cell large granular lymphocyte leukemia. Some clones in this sample may be carry-over from other donors' samples. The CDR3 runs from the conserved cysteine through the conserved F or W. Each record gives: D gene, V gene, clone size, J gene, CDR3 DNA, CDR3 protein. A D gene is named only where the DNA matches it firmly. The size of a clone is reported for some rows only, either as once, few or many, or as a class for expanded clones.

-	TRBV19	-	TRBJ1-4	TGTGCCAGTAAGGAGAGGGAACTAAATGAAAAACTGTTTTTT	CASKERELNEKLFF
-	TRBV7-9	-	TRBJ1-5	TGTGCCAGCAGCTTAGGCAACAGTAATCAGCCCCAGCATTTT	CASSLGNSNQPQHF
-	TRBV5-1	-	TRBJ1-2	TGCGCCAGCAGCTTGTACGGGACGAGTAACTATGGCTACACCTTC	CASSLYGTSNYGYTF
-	TRBV25-1	-	TRBJ2-5	TGTGCCAGCAGTGAACAGCCCAAAGAGACCCAGTACTTC	CASSEQPKETQYF
TRBD1	TRBV10-3	-	TRBJ1-1	TGTGCCATCAGGTCCGGGGACAGGGGGGGGACTGAAGCTTTCTTT	CAIRSGDRGGTEAFF
-	TRBV27	once	TRBJ2-5	TGTGCCAGCAGTTTTCAGGGGAGAGAGACCCAGTACTTC	CASSFQGRETQYF
-	TRBV5-1	-	TRBJ2-7	TGCGCCAGCAGCTTGAGGGGCGAGGGGACCTACGAGCAGTACTTC	CASSLRGEGTYEQYF
TRBD2	TRBV5-1	few	TRBJ2-1	TGCGCCAGCAGCCAAACTAGCGGGAGGGCCACTGAGCAGTTCTTC	CASSQTSGRATEQFF
-	TRBV7-9	-	TRBJ2-3	TGTGCCAGCAGCTTATATCCCAGGGAGATAAGCACAGATACGCAGTATTTT	CASSLYPREISTDTQYF
TRBD1	TRBV5-1	-	TRBJ2-7	TGCGCCAGCAGCTCTACAGGGGGCCCCTACGAGCAGTACTTC	CASSSTGGPYEQYF
-	TRBV18	-	TRBJ2-7	TGTGCCAGCTCACCATTTGACAGACCCTACGAGCAGTACTTC	CASSPFDRPYEQYF
-	TRBV27	-	TRBJ1-2	TGTGCCAGCAGACCCCCTATCGTTAACTATGGCTACACCTTC	CASRPPIVNYGYTF
TRBD2	TRBV27	-	TRBJ2-1	TGTGCCAGCAGTTTACCCGGACTAGCGGGAGCCACTGAGCAGTTCTTC	CASSLPGLAGATEQFF
-	TRBV18	once	TRBJ2-1	TGTGCCAGCTCAAGAGACAATGAGCAGTTCTTC	CASSRDNEQFF
-	TRBV7-9	few	TRBJ2-4	TGTGCCAGCAGCTTAACAGCCAAAAACATTCAGTACTTC	CASSLTAKNIQYF
TRBD1	TRBV18	-	TRBJ2-7	TGTGCCAGCTCACTCCCAAGAGGGGGCCCCCGTTCCTACGAGCAGTACTTC	CASSLPRGGPRSYEQYF
TRBD2	TRBV5-4	-	TRBJ2-1	TGTGCCAGCAGCTCCGGGACTAGGCCCAATGAGCAGTTCTTC	CASSSGTRPNEQFF
TRBD1	TRBV5-4	few	TRBJ2-7	TGTGCCAGCAGCCCTGGACAGGGGATACACGAGCAGTACTTC	CASSPGQGIHEQYF
-	TRBV30	-	TRBJ2-7	TGTGCCTGGAGTGTACCCCTCTACGAGCAGTACTTC	CAWSVPLYEQYF
TRBD1	TRBV19	-	TRBJ2-7	TGTGCCAGTAGTTCGGGACAGCTCAGCTCCTACGAGCAGTACTTC	CASSSGQLSSYEQYF
-	TRBV18	-	TRBJ2-7	TGTGCCAGCTCACCCTCTCCGATAAACTACGAGCAGTACTTC	CASSPSPINYEQYF
-	TRBV4-1	-	TRBJ1-2	TGCGCCAGCAGCCAAGTGGGGGACTCGGGGCATGGCTACACCTTC	CASSQVGDSGHGYTF
-	TRBV5-4	-	TRBJ2-5	TGTGCCAGCAGCTTGGGGCCCCAAGAGACCCAGTACTTC	CASSLGPQETQYF
-	TRBV30	-	TRBJ1-1	TGTGCCTGGAGTCGACGGGGGAACACTGAAGCTTTCTTT	CAWSRRGNTEAFF
TRBD2	TRBV28	-	TRBJ2-3	TGTGCCAGCAGTTTAGCGGGAGGGCCGCAGTGGGATACGCAGTATTTT	CASSLAGGPQWDTQYF
-	TRBV5-6	-	TRBJ2-3	TGTGCCAGCAGCTTGGGGGGCGGTACTAGCACAGATACGCAGTATTTT	CASSLGGGTSTDTQYF
TRBD2	TRBV14	-	TRBJ2-7	TGTGCCAGCAGCCAAGAGTGGCTAGCGGGAGTTTACGAGCAGTACTTC	CASSQEWLAGVYEQYF
TRBD1	TRBV29-1	-	TRBJ1-1	TGCAGCGTGGAACCGGGACAGGGGTTGTTCAACACTGAAGCTTTCTTT	CSVEPGQGLFNTEAFF